Below, 13 T cell receptor beta chains from the same sample are listed, as sequenced in a study of OX40 agonist ivuxolimab in advanced cancers. TCRdb's copy holds only in-frame clones and misses some; the assay was immunoSEQ multiplex PCR. The data contain about 90,000 clones, under 95% of them singletons. The sequencing here drew on CD4+ or CD8+ T cells sorted from blood, taken in a trial of the OX40 agonist ivuxolimab. These receptors all come from an adult with an advanced solid tumor such as melanoma, head and neck, liver or kidney cancer.

The J gene is TRBJ2-1, the V gene TRBV12-1; TRBD1, as called in the table, went unchecked against the DNA. TRBV12-1 is noted as a pseudogene. The CDR3 extends over 20 amino acids. The CDR3, as DNA: TGTGCCAGCAGCCGCCCGCCTGGACAGGGGGCCACTTACTTTTACAATGAGCAGTTCTTC. Residues: CASSRPPGQGATYFYNEQFF.

The chain recombines TRBV7-9 with TRBJ2-3; a weak D match, TRBD1 (6 bases). The CDR3 consists of 13 residues. The V gene's germline CDR1 is SEHNR and CDR2 FQNEAQ (reference sequence). V shed 5 bases and J shed 4 bases, with 10 bases lying between them. This chain's CDR3 is CASSLDSPDTQYF. The CDR3, as DNA: TGTGCCAGCAGCCTGGACAGCCCAGATACGCAGTATTTT.

The chain links TRBV7-8 to TRBJ1-2; 8 positions agree with TRBD1. V dropped 5 bases and J dropped 4; count of bases not matched to a gene: 6. Germline V gene lookup returns CDR1 SGHVS and CDR2 FQNEAQ. This CDR3 has 14 amino acids. The CDR3 DNA reads TGTGCCAGCAGCCTTCGGACAGGGAGCTATGGCTACACCTTC. This gives the protein CASSLRTGSYGYTF.

This rearrangement joins TRBV7-2 to TRBJ2-1; 8 nucleotides align to TRBD2. The V gene end was trimmed by 1 base and the J gene end by 6 bases; junction bases not matched to a gene: 5. This CDR3 spans 15 amino acids. Germline V lookup: CDR1 SGHTA, CDR2 FQGNSA. This CDR3 is CASSLGLASRNEQFF. The CDR3 DNA is TGTGCCAGCAGCTTAGGACTAGCGTCCCGCAATGAGCAGTTCTTC.

The J gene is TRBJ2-5, the V gene TRBV5-1; TRBD2 aligns across 11 bases. V gave up 4 bases and J gave up 2 bases; unmatched junction bases: 7. This CDR3 spans 16 amino acids. Germline assignment: CDR1 SGHRS and CDR2 YFSETQ. CDR3 DNA: TGCGCCAGCAGCACCCTACTAGCGGGAGTACAAGAGACCCAGTACTTC. Its protein is CASSTLLAGVQETQYF.

The chain uses TRBV6-6 and TRBJ1-3; possibly TRBD1 for D (5 bases). Germline assignment: CDR1 MNHNY and CDR2 SVGAGI (reference sequence). Trimming took 6 bases from V and 4 from J, leaving 16 bases between them. The CDR3 has 15 residues. In DNA, the CDR3 is TGTGCCAGCAGACCCCCCGAGGGGCTGGGAAACACCATATATTTT. Residues: CASRPPEGLGNTIYF.

The J gene is TRBJ2-5, the V gene TRBV27; D tentatively reads TRBD1 or TRBD2 (5 bases each). CDR1 and CDR2 from the germline V gene are MNHEY and SMNVEV (reference sequence). V lost 2 bases to trimming and J lost 5 bases, with 18 bases between them. The CDR3 spans 16 residues. Written as DNA, the CDR3 is TGTGCCAGCAGTTTACGGGGCCAGGGTTTGTTTGAGACCCAGTACTTC. The encoded protein is CASSLRGQGLFETQYF.

This clone was counted only a few times. The rearrangement links TRBV5-6 to TRBJ2-5; D gene unclear. V was clipped by 1 base and J by 5 bases, with 9 bases between them. The germline gives CDR1 SGHDT, CDR2 YYEEEE. This CDR3 has 13 residues. The CDR3, as DNA: TGTGCCAGCAGCTTGACCATTGGGGAGACCCAGTACTTC. Its protein product is CASSLTIGETQYF.

The chain couples TRBV27 to TRBJ2-7; the D gene is possibly TRBD1 (6 bases). The CDR3 contains 15 residues. Looked up from germline, CDR1 is MNHEY and CDR2 is SMNVEV (reference sequence). The V and J ends lost 3 bases and 3 bases respectively, with 15 bases between them. In DNA form, the CDR3 reads TGTGCCAGCAGTTTTATCCGGGGACACTTCTACGAGCAGTACTTC. Translating it yields CASSFIRGHFYEQYF.

This clone was detected only once. The CDR3, as DNA: TGTGCCAGCTCACCAAATACCGGAGTCGCTGGCACCGGGGAGCTGTTTTTT. As protein: CASSPNTGVAGTGELFF. The chain couples TRBV18 to TRBJ2-2; D remains unclear. V was pared by 2 bases and J by 4 bases, with 17 bases between. Germline CDR1 reads KGHSH; CDR2 reads LQKENI. The CDR3 has 17 amino acids.

This sequence joins TRBV5-5 and TRBJ2-1, with 10 positions matching TRBD1. This CDR3 comprises 15 residues. CDR1 SGHKS and CDR2 YYEKEE come from the germline V gene (reference sequence). The junction had 4 bases not matched to a gene; V was cut back by 4 bases and J by 3 bases. The CDR3 DNA follows: TGTGCCAGCAGCAAAGACAGGGGGCACTACAATGAGCAGTTCTTC. Encoded protein: CASSKDRGHYNEQFF.

The chain recombines TRBV19 with TRBJ1-1, with unresolved D. CDR1 is LNHDA and CDR2 is SQIVND in the germline V gene (reference sequence). Trimming shortened V by 10 bases and J by 4 bases, and 19 bases separated the two germline ends. The CDR3 covers 14 residues. Written as DNA, the CDR3 is TGTGCCACGCAGACGCGGCCACGGGTCACTGAAGCTTTCTTT. Protein sequence: CATQTRPRVTEAFF.

The chain carries TRBV5-1 and TRBJ2-7, with 8 nucleotides matching TRBD2. Trimming took 0 bases from V and 2 from J; bases not matched to a gene: 4. CDR1 and CDR2 (germline): SGHRS, YFSETQ. The CDR3 contains 15 residues. The CDR3 sequence is CASSLASGRTYEQYF. The CDR3 region has the DNA TGCGCCAGCAGCTTGGCTAGCGGGCGAACCTACGAGCAGTACTTC.